One sample yielded the 18 T cell receptor beta chains listed below, sequenced in a study of T cell changes during pregnancy in multiple sclerosis. TCRdb keeps only in-frame clones here, not all; method: immunoSEQ multiplex PCR. Of 26,000 or so clones listed, just over 90% were seen once; the top ten hold more than 5%. The sample in question was CD8+ T cells from peripheral blood mononuclear cells, obtained before pregnancy. These receptors were taken from a female donor with multiple sclerosis, enrolled in a pregnancy study.

The rearrangement uses TRBV9 and TRBJ2-1; tentatively, D is TRBD2 (6 bases). The CDR3 consists of 18 residues. Germline V gene sequence: CDR1 SGDLS, CDR2 YYNGEE. Trimming took 3 bases from V and 6 from J, leaving 25 bases between them. CDR3 protein: CASSARDALWEPGNEQFF. CDR3 sequence (DNA): TGTGCCAGCAGCGCGCGGGACGCCTTGTGGGAACCCGGCAATGAGCAGTTCTTC.

The chain employs TRBV7-9 and TRBJ2-1, with TRBD2 matching 8 bases. Germline loops: CDR1 SEHNR, CDR2 FQNEAQ (reference sequence). V lost 1 base, J lost 3 bases, and 2 bases stayed unmatched. The CDR3 is made up of 15 amino acids. The CDR3: CASSLVRGVYNEQFF. CDR3 DNA sequence: TGTGCCAGCAGCTTAGTGCGGGGGGTCTACAATGAGCAGTTCTTC.

This clone has just one count. The V and J genes are TRBV6-4 and TRBJ2-3, with D maybe TRBD2 (5 bases). CDR1 is MRHNA, CDR2 SNTAGT, per germline. The CDR3 consists of 14 residues. V was clipped by 3 bases and J by 0 bases, with 7 bases between them. CDR3 bases: TGTGCCAGCAGTGAGGGCGGGAGCACAGATACGCAGTATTTT. Protein: CASSEGGSTDTQYF.

This chain connects TRBV10-3 to TRBJ1-5, with TRBD1 matching 8 bases. The CDR3 totals 16 residues. V trimming: 5 bases; J trimming: 4 bases; junction bases outside the gene matches: 10. Germline CDR1 reads ENHRY; CDR2 reads SYGVKD. The CDR3 loop reads CAISSPTGEENQPQHF. As DNA, the CDR3 is TGTGCCATCAGTTCCCCGACAGGGGAAGAGAATCAGCCCCAGCATTTT.

This chain uses TRBV5-5 with TRBJ2-2, with D tentatively TRBD1 (6 bases). V was pared by 0 bases and J by 6 bases, with 15 bases between. Germline assignment: CDR1 SGHKS and CDR2 YYEKEE (reference sequence). CDR3 length equals 16 residues. CDR3 region: CASSLEGWWGPGELFF. CDR3 in DNA: TGTGCCAGCAGCTTGGAAGGCTGGTGGGGGCCCGGGGAGCTGTTTTTT.

The CDR3 region has the DNA TGTGCCAGCAGCTTAACGGGAGGGGAGGCCATGAACTATGGCTACACCTTC. Translated: CASSLTGGEAMNYGYTF. V usage is TRBV7-3 and J usage is TRBJ1-2; D possibly corresponds to TRBD1 (5 bases). The CDR3 runs 17 residues. Trimming shortened V by 0 bases and J by 2 bases, and 16 bases separated the two germline ends. The germline CDR1 and CDR2 sequences are SGHTA and FQGTGA.

The CDR3 loop reads CASSPWDSRRETQYF. The CDR3 bases are TGTGCCAGCAGCCCGTGGGACAGTCGGAGGGAGACCCAGTACTTC. The chain recombines TRBV9 with TRBJ2-5; TRBD1 matches 7 bases. The germline V gene encodes CDR1 SGDLS and CDR2 YYNGEE. V dropped 4 bases and J dropped 5; count of bases not matched to a gene: 11. The CDR3 runs 15 residues. Looking up the rest from reference TRBV9 and TRBJ2-5 gives the full variable domain: DSGVTQTPKHLITATGQRVTLRCSPRSGDLSVYWYQQSLDQGLQFLIQYYNGEERAKGNILERFSAQQFPDLHSELNLSSLELGDSALYFCASSPWDSRRETQYFGPGTRLLVL.

This clone appeared a single time. CDR3 sequence: CASSLASGHTGELFF. DNA of the CDR3: TGTGCCAGCAGTTTAGCTAGCGGACACACCGGGGAGCTGTTTTTT. The chain couples TRBV28 to TRBJ2-2, with 7 positions matching TRBD2. The germline V gene has CDR1 MDHEN and CDR2 SYDVKM. There are 15 residues in the CDR3. V lost 2 bases and J lost 3; bases outside the gene matches: 3.

V and J are TRBV7-9 and TRBJ2-2, with D perhaps TRBD1 (6 bases). Per the germline V gene, CDR1 is SEHNR and CDR2 is FQNEAQ (reference sequence). The CDR3 sequence is 12 residues long. The CDR3 sequence is CAWTEITGELFF. The CDR3 DNA reads TGTGCTTGGACAGAAATTACCGGGGAGCTGTTTTTT.

This clone came up once. The V and J genes are TRBV7-9 and TRBJ1-2, with D possibly being TRBD1 (5 bases). Trimming left V 4 bases short and J 5 bases short, with 20 bases between. CDR1 and CDR2 (germline): SEHNR, FQNEAQ (reference sequence). This CDR3 contains 16 residues. The CDR3 DNA follows: TGTGCCAGCAGCTCGCAATCAAATTCGGGACTTTATGGCTACACCTTC. Amino acid sequence: CASSSQSNSGLYGYTF.

This chain uses TRBV4-2 with TRBJ2-1; 13 positions match TRBD2. The CDR3 spans 17 residues. Germline assignment: CDR1 LGHNA and CDR2 YNFKEQ. Germline trimming cut 0 bases from V and 9 bases from J; bases unmatched to any gene: 8. CDR3 coding DNA: TGTGCCAGCAGCCAAGAGGGAACTAGCGGGAGGGGAGGTGAGCAGTTCTTC. It codes for CASSQEGTSGRGGEQFF.

The rearrangement joins TRBV29-1 to TRBJ1-4, with unresolved D. The CDR3 covers 13 residues. Trimming removed 2 bases at V and 7 bases at J, with 11 bases between. Germline V gene lookup returns CDR1 SQVTM and CDR2 ANQGSEA. In nucleotides, the CDR3 is TGCAGCGTTGAACCACAGATAGGTGAAAAACTGTTTTTT. Protein sequence: CSVEPQIGEKLFF.

The V and J genes are TRBV6-4 and TRBJ2-3; 12 nucleotides align to TRBD2. The V and J ends lost 2 bases and 0 bases, in that order; junction bases with no gene match: 0. This CDR3 is built from 16 residues. Germline loops: CDR1 MRHNA, CDR2 SNTAGT. CDR3 in amino acids: CASSDGTSGSTDTQYF. CDR3 nucleotides: TGTGCCAGCAGTGACGGGACTAGCGGGAGCACAGATACGCAGTATTTT.

This clone appeared a few times. The CDR3 sequence: CASQDRNQPQHF. The CDR3 nucleotides are TGTGCCAGCCAGGACAGAAATCAGCCCCAGCATTTT. The genes are TRBV19 and TRBJ1-5; TRBD1 is a possible D gene (6 bases). The V gene lost 9 bases and the J gene lost 4 bases, with 10 bases spanning the gap. This CDR3 is built from 12 residues. The germline gives CDR1 LNHDA, CDR2 SQIVND (reference sequence).

The rearrangement uses TRBV4-2 and TRBJ2-1, with 7 bases fitting TRBD2. V trimming: 0 bases; J trimming: 0 bases; junction bases outside the gene matches: 2. Per germline, CDR1 LGHNA and CDR2 YNFKEQ. This CDR3 is 16 amino acids long. The CDR3 region has the DNA TGTGCCAGCAGCCAAGAACCGGGAGGCTCCTACAATGAGCAGTTCTTC. This translates into CASSQEPGGSYNEQFF.

This chain uses TRBV5-6 with TRBJ1-5; D is perhaps TRBD1 (6 bases). Per the germline V gene, CDR1 is SGHDT and CDR2 is YYEEEE. V was cut by 1 base and J by 0 bases, with 14 bases left in between. The CDR3 runs 17 residues. Here the CDR3 reads CASSLRGAGGSNQPQHF. CDR3 in DNA: TGTGCCAGCAGCTTGAGGGGGGCGGGGGGTAGCAATCAGCCCCAGCATTTT.

This clone appeared a single time. The rearrangement joins TRBV29-1 to TRBJ2-1, with a weak D call TRBD2 (6 bases). This CDR3 contains 15 residues. CDR1 SQVTM and CDR2 ANQGSEA come from the germline V gene. V was clipped by 1 base and J by 8 bases, with 18 bases between them. The CDR3 loop is CSVEGGTLGGDEQFF. CDR3 bases: TGCAGCGTTGAAGGGGGGACTCTAGGCGGCGATGAGCAGTTCTTC.

The V and J genes are TRBV14 and TRBJ2-7; D is unresolved. Germline CDR1 is SGHDN and CDR2 is FVKESK. Between the trimmed V and J ends, which lost 1 base and 2 bases, there was a span of 15 bases. This CDR3 is built from 16 residues. CDR3 DNA: TGTGCCAGCAGCCAAGTCCAGGCCCAGACAACCTACGAGCAGTACTTC. Translated: CASSQVQAQTTYEQYF.